One and the same sample provided the 32 T cell receptor beta chains below, sequenced in a study of cytomegalovirus exposure and HLA in healthy donors. PCR used 60 Vbeta primers and 13 Jbeta primers. Libraries were prepared by immunoSEQ multiplex PCR; TCRdb keeps only in-frame clonotypes and omits some of them. The table shows approximately 200,000 clones, with around three quarters occurring only once. Sequencing was carried out using PBMCs. The source is a man between 25 and 39 years old in good health and CMV-seronegative.

This clone came up once. The rearrangement joins TRBV7-9 to TRBJ1-1, with TRBD1 matching 7 bases. This CDR3 has 14 residues. Per germline, CDR1 SEHNR and CDR2 FQNEAQ (reference sequence). V shed 4 bases and J 0 bases; nucleotides not matched to a gene: 2. CDR3 sequence reads: CASSWDSLNTEAFF. DNA for the CDR3: TGTGCCAGCAGCTGGGACAGCTTGAACACTGAAGCTTTCTTT.

The gene calls are TRBV7-7 and TRBJ2-2; 8 bases fit TRBD2. CDR1 is SSHAT and CDR2 is FNYEAQ in the germline V gene (reference sequence). Trimming at V came to 2 bases and at J to 3 bases, leaving 14 bases not matched to a gene. There are 19 residues in the CDR3. DNA for the CDR3: TGTGCCAGCAGCTTAAACGAAAACGGCGGGAGGAGTGACACCGGGGAGCTGTTTTTT. It encodes CASSLNENGGRSDTGELFF.

This clone was recorded a few times. V gene TRBV5-6 combines with J gene TRBJ2-3; 7 bases map to TRBD2. This CDR3 spans 15 amino acids. The trim removed 0 bases at V and 7 bases at J, leaving 8 bases unmatched. Germline CDR1 reads SGHDT; CDR2 reads YYEEEE. DNA of the CDR3: TGTGCCAGCAGCTTGGCCGGGGGGACCGTTAATACGCAGTATTTT. This sequence encodes CASSLAGGTVNTQYF. Together with reference TRBV5-6 and TRBJ2-3, the CDR3 gives the full variable domain: DAGVTQSPTHLIKTRGQQVTLRCSPKSGHDTVSWYQQALGQGPQFIFQYYEEEERQRGNFPDRFSGHQFPNYSSELNVNALLLGDSALYLCASSLAGGTVNTQYFGPGTRLTVL.

V gene TRBV6-1 combines with J gene TRBJ2-3; 7 positions match TRBD2. Germline values: CDR1 MNHNS, CDR2 SASEGT. V lost 7 bases and J lost 5; bases outside the gene matches: 12. The CDR3 is 15 residues long. CDR3 region: CASTGREKVIDTQYF. DNA of the CDR3: TGTGCCAGCACGGGGCGGGAGAAGGTAATAGATACGCAGTATTTT.

The CDR3 nucleotides are TGTGCCAGCAGCTTGGGCAGATCCACCTACAATGAGCAGTTCTTC. Amino acid sequence: CASSLGRSTYNEQFF. The rearrangement joins TRBV5-8 to TRBJ2-1; D unresolved. Germline V lookup: CDR1 SGHTS, CDR2 YDEGEE. V lost 0 bases and J lost 2, with 9 bases in between. The CDR3 covers 15 residues.

This clone turned up a few times. This rearrangement joins TRBV7-2 to TRBJ2-7; 16 nucleotides agree with TRBD2. This CDR3 is 17 amino acids long. Germline trimming cut 4 bases from V and 7 bases from J; bases unmatched to any gene: 10. CDR1 and CDR2 from the germline V gene are SGHTA and FQGNSA. The CDR3 is CASSSGLAGGPLGEQYF. CDR3 DNA sequence: TGTGCCAGCAGCTCGGGACTAGCGGGAGGGCCTTTAGGGGAGCAGTACTTC.

The CDR3 protein is CASSLDRVQVTGELFF. As DNA, the CDR3 is TGTGCCAGCAGCTTGGACAGGGTTCAGGTCACCGGGGAGCTGTTTTTT. This chain uses TRBV7-3 with TRBJ2-2, with 8 bases that match TRBD1. The CDR3 sequence is 16 residues long. J was trimmed by 4 bases and V by 3 bases; bases with no gene match: 7. Germline V lookup: CDR1 SGHTA, CDR2 FQGTGA.

The V gene is TRBV27, the J gene TRBJ2-5; 8 positions agree with TRBD1. Trimming took 4 bases from V and 5 from J; bases not matched to a gene: 6. The length of the CDR3 is 14 residues. CDR1 is MNHEY and CDR2 is SMNVEV in the germline V gene (reference sequence). The CDR3 DNA reads TGTGCCAGCAGTTCTGCAGGGGGCTTGGAGACCCAGTACTTC. Translating gives CASSSAGGLETQYF.

The V call is TRBV6-5, the J call TRBJ1-1, with a possible D match to TRBD1 (6 bases). This CDR3 is built from 15 residues. V was cut by 0 bases and J by 10 bases, with 18 bases left in between. Germline CDR1 is MNHEY and CDR2 is SVGAGI. CDR3 region: CASSYSGGRGYRAFF. In nucleotides, the CDR3 is TGTGCCAGCAGTTACTCAGGAGGCAGGGGATACAGAGCTTTCTTT.

In this sample, this clone turned up once. The chain is built from TRBV9 and TRBJ2-7, with 10 positions matching TRBD2. The CDR3 spans 16 residues. Trimming removed 4 bases from V and 6 bases from J; junction bases left unmatched: 13. The germline gives CDR1 SGDLS, CDR2 YYNGEE. CDR3 loop: CASSSLGTSDISEQYF. The DNA for the CDR3 is TGTGCCAGCAGCTCCCTCGGGACTAGCGATATCTCCGAGCAGTACTTC.

The chain uses TRBV2 and TRBJ2-6, with TRBD1 identical over 10 bases. CDR3 length: 18 residues. The ends lost 1 base at V and 4 bases at J; junction bases unmatched: 7. Germline CDR1 is SNHLY and CDR2 is FYNNEI. CDR3 in DNA: TGTGCCAGCAGTGAAGGGACAGGGGGTCTCGTGGGGGCCAACGTCCTGACTTTC. The encoded protein is CASSEGTGGLVGANVLTF.

The chain couples TRBV14 to TRBJ2-7; 7 nucleotides align to TRBD1. The CDR3 is 15 amino acids. V shed 4 bases, J shed 3 bases, and the junction held 9 bases outside the gene matches. Germline loops: CDR1 SGHDN, CDR2 FVKESK. The DNA for the CDR3 is TGTGCCAGCAGCCTAAGTGGACAGGAATTCTACGAGCAGTACTTC. It yields the protein CASSLSGQEFYEQYF.

The chain is built from TRBV7-2 and TRBJ1-5; 7 nucleotides match TRBD1. V dropped 2 bases and J dropped 2; count of bases not matched to a gene: 3. Germline assignment: CDR1 SGHTA and CDR2 FQGNSA. The CDR3 is 15 amino acids. CDR3: CASSLNQGGNQPQHF. As DNA, the CDR3 is TGTGCCAGCAGCTTAAACCAGGGGGGCAATCAGCCCCAGCATTTT.

This chain uses TRBV29-1 with TRBJ2-5; 10 bases agree with TRBD1. V dropped 8 bases and J dropped 5; count of bases not matched to a gene: 5. Germline V gene data show CDR1 as SQVTM and CDR2 as ANQGSEA. The CDR3 covers 12 residues. Here the CDR3 DNA reads TGCAGCTATAGACAGGGGGCGGAGACCCAGTACTTC. As protein: CSYRQGAETQYF.

The chain couples TRBV5-1 to TRBJ2-1; the match to TRBD2 covers 11 bases. CDR3 length: 16 amino acids. V lost 1 base and J lost 7; bases outside the gene matches: 7. The germline V gene encodes CDR1 SGHRS and CDR2 YFSETQ. As DNA, the CDR3 is TGCGCCAGCAGCTTGACTAGCGGGAGAACTCGGAATGAGCAGTTCTTC. Amino acid sequence: CASSLTSGRTRNEQFF.

This sequence joins TRBV7-9 and TRBJ1-2; D unclear. V dropped 0 bases and J dropped 4 bases, with 12 bases sitting between them. Germline V lookup: CDR1 SEHNR, CDR2 FQNEAQ (reference sequence). The CDR3 runs to 15 residues. Here the CDR3 reads CASSLAPAVVYGYTF. DNA for the CDR3: TGTGCCAGCAGCTTAGCGCCGGCGGTTGTCTATGGCTACACCTTC.

The rearrangement links TRBV11-1 to TRBJ2-7; weak D call: TRBD2 (6 bases). V lost 2 bases and J 4 bases, leaving 15 bases between the germline ends. CDR3 length equals 15 residues. Looked up from germline, CDR1 is SGHAT and CDR2 is FQDESV (reference sequence). CDR3 in amino acids: CASSLLGTGQYEQYF. In DNA form, the CDR3 reads TGTGCCAGCAGCTTATTGGGGACTGGACAATACGAGCAGTACTTC.

The V call is TRBV7-8, the J call TRBJ1-5; 7 bases are a match to TRBD1. Germline trimming cut 4 bases from V and 3 bases from J; bases unmatched to any gene: 6. This CDR3 has 15 residues. From germline, CDR1 is SGHVS and CDR2 FQNEAQ. CDR3 sequence: CASSSTQGPNQPQHF. The CDR3, as DNA: TGTGCCAGCAGCTCTACACAGGGGCCCAATCAGCCCCAGCATTTT.

This clone was detected only a few times. The gene calls are TRBV29-1 and TRBJ2-1; 7 bases agree with TRBD2. The CDR3 extends over 14 amino acids. The V segment lost 7 bases and the J segment 2 bases; nucleotides outside the gene matches: 8. Germline loops: CDR1 SQVTM, CDR2 ANQGSEA. The CDR3 nucleotides are TGCAGCGGCGGGCGGGAGCAACCCTACAATGAGCAGTTCTTC. This gives the protein CSGGREQPYNEQFF.

In its sample, this clone is medium-sized (0.01 to 0.1%). The chain has TRBV6-1 and TRBJ1-3; 7 bases agree with TRBD1. Germline CDR1 MNHNS, CDR2 SASEGT. The CDR3 consists of 16 residues. Losses at the gene ends were 4 bases for V and 0 bases for J; bases not matched to a gene: 6. CDR3 sequence: CASSGGTEISGNTIYF. For the CDR3, the DNA is TGTGCCAGCAGTGGAGGGACAGAGATCTCTGGAAACACCATATATTTT.

This clone was detected once. This chain connects TRBV27 to TRBJ1-5, with a possible D match to TRBD1 (5 bases). CDR3 length equals 15 residues. Germline V gives CDR1 MNHEY, CDR2 SMNVEV (reference sequence). The V gene lost 5 bases and the J gene lost 0 bases, with 11 bases spanning the gap. In nucleotides, the CDR3 is TGTGCCAGCAGTCCCAGGGCAGTTAGCAATCAGCCCCAGCATTTT. Protein: CASSPRAVSNQPQHF.

This clone was picked up one time. The CDR3 loop is CASRYSGSPLQETQYF. In DNA form, the CDR3 reads TGCGCCAGCAGGTATAGCGGGAGTCCCCTACAAGAGACCCAGTACTTC. J is TRBJ2-5 and V is TRBV5-1, with 9 bases identical to TRBD2. The germline CDR1 and CDR2 sequences are SGHRS and YFSETQ. CDR3 length: 16 residues. V trimming: 5 bases; J trimming: 2 bases; junction bases outside the gene matches: 10.

The V and J genes are TRBV10-3 and TRBJ2-3, with 7 bases lining up with TRBD1. Germline V gene sequence: CDR1 ENHRY, CDR2 SYGVKD. The CDR3 totals 14 residues. V lost 6 bases and J lost 3; bases outside the gene matches: 6. CDR3 nucleotides: TGTGCCATCAGGAGGACAGGTTCGACAGATACGCAGTATTTT. It is translated as CAIRRTGSTDTQYF.

The J gene is TRBJ2-3, the V gene TRBV4-1; 10 bases fit TRBD2. The V gene's germline CDR1 is MGHRA and CDR2 YSYEKL. The CDR3 is made up of 18 amino acids. J lost 1 base, V lost 2 bases, and 9 bases had no gene match. This chain's CDR3 is CASSQSPVAGGGTDTQYF. DNA of the CDR3: TGCGCCAGCAGCCAAAGCCCGGTAGCGGGAGGCGGCACAGATACGCAGTATTTT.

The J gene is TRBJ1-1, the V gene TRBV19; D might be TRBD1 (6 bases). The germline V gene encodes CDR1 LNHDA and CDR2 SQIVND (reference sequence). With 6 bases removed from V and 4 bases from J, the gap between germline ends came to 15 bases. The length of the CDR3 is 14 residues. DNA for the CDR3: TGTGCCAGTAGACGACAGGTAGGCGGCACTGAAGCTTTCTTT. It encodes CASRRQVGGTEAFF.

On this clone itself: One end of the junction is discordant with germline, which a read error may explain. The chain carries TRBV5-1 and TRBJ2-7; 9 bases align to TRBD1. The CDR3 consists of 14 residues. Germline CDR1 and CDR2: SGHRS and YFSETQ. CDR3 bases: TGCGCCAGCAGCATGACTACAGGGGGCTACTTGCCCGACTTC. Protein product: CASSMTTGGYLPDF.

This clone was counted a few times. The chain links TRBV30 to TRBJ2-5; 9 bases match TRBD1. This CDR3 comprises 13 residues. Trimming took 5 bases from V and 5 from J; bases not matched to a gene: 6. Germline V gene sequence: CDR1 GTSNPN, CDR2 SVGIG (reference sequence). The CDR3 here is CAWGQGSRETQYF. The CDR3 region has the DNA TGTGCCTGGGGACAGGGGTCCAGGGAGACCCAGTACTTC.

This chain connects TRBV10-3 to TRBJ2-7; D not resolved. V dropped 3 bases and J dropped 4 bases, with 10 bases sitting between them. This CDR3 comprises 13 residues. Germline CDR1 reads ENHRY; CDR2 reads SYGVKD. The CDR3 coding sequence is TGTGCCATCAGTGAATCCCAGGATTACGAGCAGTACTTC. Amino acid sequence: CAISESQDYEQYF.

The chain carries TRBV29-1 and TRBJ2-7; D is possibly TRBD2 (6 bases). The germline V gene has CDR1 SQVTM and CDR2 ANQGSEA. The ends were cut back, 6 bases at V and 0 bases at J, with 12 bases in the middle. The CDR3 has 13 residues. CDR3 DNA sequence: TGCAGCGTCTTAGCGGCAAACTCCTACGAGCAGTACTTC. Amino acid sequence: CSVLAANSYEQYF.

The chain carries TRBV30 and TRBJ1-1; the match to TRBD1 covers 9 bases. V lost 1 base, J lost 6 bases, and 15 bases stayed unmatched. The CDR3 length is 17 residues. Germline values: CDR1 GTSNPN, CDR2 SVGIG (reference sequence). The CDR3 coding sequence is TGTGCCTGGAGTGAGAGGGACAGGGTGTTTTTTGGATCTGAAGCTTTCTTT. Its protein product is CAWSERDRVFFGSEAFF.

The chain recombines TRBV11-2 with TRBJ2-7, with D unresolved. This CDR3 spans 11 amino acids. Germline values: CDR1 SGHAT, CDR2 FQNNGV. V was trimmed by 4 bases and J by 3 bases, leaving 4 bases between them. Here the CDR3 reads CASSSFYEQYF. CDR3 DNA sequence: TGTGCCAGCAGCTCGTTCTACGAGCAGTACTTC.

The chain couples TRBV6-5 to TRBJ2-3; 8 bases match TRBD2. The V and J ends lost 2 bases and 0 bases, in that order; junction bases with no gene match: 4. CDR1 MNHEY and CDR2 SVGAGI come from the germline V gene. The CDR3 totals 16 residues. The CDR3 DNA sequence: TGTGCCAGCAGTTACAGACTAGCGTCTAGCACAGATACGCAGTATTTT. Translating it yields CASSYRLASSTDTQYF.